The T cell receptor (beta chain) described here comes from a study of cytomegalovirus exposure and HLA in healthy donors. Study observations and caveats: A later analysis associated 15,000 to 20,000 TCR beta sequences with HLA alleles at a 0.05 false discovery rate. One cluster of highly shared sequence variants probably arose as a sequencing artifact. TCR beta sequences reportedly predicted the HLA-A and HLA-B alleles of most subjects accurately.

Likely unrecorded immune exposures existed in these nominally healthy donors. Trimming removed 2 bases at V and 4 bases at J, with 14 bases between. CDR3 length: 15 amino acids. Germline V gene data show CDR1 as MNHEY and CDR2 as SVGAGI. This clone was detected only once. Its antigen is as yet unknown. Vbeta (60) and Jbeta (13) primers were used in the PCR. Sequencing used immunoSEQ multiplex PCR; TCRdb keeps in-frame clones, though not all of them. The sample has about 180,000 clones, about three quarters seen once. This chain links TRBV6-5 with TRBJ1-1; D remains unclear. The sequence was collected from a man aged 40-49 years in good health and CMV-seropositive. The source material was PBMCs. CDR3 DNA: TGTGCCAGCAGTTACGAACAGTCGAGGGTCACTGAAGCTTTCTTT. This gives the protein CASSYEQSRVTEAFF.